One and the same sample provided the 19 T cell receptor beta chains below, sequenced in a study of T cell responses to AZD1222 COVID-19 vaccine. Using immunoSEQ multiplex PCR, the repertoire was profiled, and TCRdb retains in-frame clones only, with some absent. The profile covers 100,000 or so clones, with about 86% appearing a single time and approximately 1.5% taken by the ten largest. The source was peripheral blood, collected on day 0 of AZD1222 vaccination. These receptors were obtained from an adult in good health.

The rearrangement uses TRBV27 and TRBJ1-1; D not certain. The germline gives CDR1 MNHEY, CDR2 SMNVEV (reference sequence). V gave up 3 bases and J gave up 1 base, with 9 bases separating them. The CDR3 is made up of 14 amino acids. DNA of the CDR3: TGTGCCAGCAGTTTCCGGGCTACGAACACTGAAGCTTTCTTT. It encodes CASSFRATNTEAFF.

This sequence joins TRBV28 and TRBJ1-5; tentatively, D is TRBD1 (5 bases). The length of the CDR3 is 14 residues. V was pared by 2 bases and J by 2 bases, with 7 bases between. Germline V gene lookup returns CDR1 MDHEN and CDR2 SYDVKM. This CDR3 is CASSLGRGNQPQHF. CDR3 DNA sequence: TGTGCCAGCAGTTTAGGCAGGGGCAATCAGCCCCAGCATTTT. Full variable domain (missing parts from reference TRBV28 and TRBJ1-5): DVKVTQSSRYLVKRTGEKVFLECVQDMDHENMFWYRQDPGLGLRLIYFSYDVKMKEKGDIPEGYSVSREKKERFSLILESASTNQTSMYLCASSLGRGNQPQHFGDGTRLSIL.

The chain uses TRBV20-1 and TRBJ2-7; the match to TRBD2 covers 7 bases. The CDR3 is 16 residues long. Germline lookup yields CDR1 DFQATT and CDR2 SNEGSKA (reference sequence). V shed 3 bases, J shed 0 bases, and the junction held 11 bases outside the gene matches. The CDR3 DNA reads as TGCAGTGCTAGTCCGTTGTTGCGGGAGCGCTCCTACGAGCAGTACTTC. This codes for CSASPLLRERSYEQYF.

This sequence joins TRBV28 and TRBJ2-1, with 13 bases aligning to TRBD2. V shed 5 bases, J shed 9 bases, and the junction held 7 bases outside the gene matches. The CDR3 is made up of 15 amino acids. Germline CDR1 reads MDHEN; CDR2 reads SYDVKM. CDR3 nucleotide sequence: TGTGCCAGCAGTCTGCAGGGACTAGCGGGGACTGAGCAGTTCTTC. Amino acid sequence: CASSLQGLAGTEQFF.

The CDR3 bases are TGTGCCAGCAGTCCCCAAGTGAGGGTAGCGGGCAAGAGCTCCTACGAGCAGTACTTC. Protein sequence: CASSPQVRVAGKSSYEQYF. The chain joins TRBV28 to TRBJ2-7, with 7 nucleotides matching TRBD2. This CDR3 spans 19 amino acids. V lost 5 bases, J lost 0 bases, and 19 bases stayed unmatched. Per germline, CDR1 MDHEN and CDR2 SYDVKM.

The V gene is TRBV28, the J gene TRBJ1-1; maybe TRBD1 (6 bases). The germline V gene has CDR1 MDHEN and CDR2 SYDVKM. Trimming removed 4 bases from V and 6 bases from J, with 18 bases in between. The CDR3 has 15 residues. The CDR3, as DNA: TGTGCCAGCAGTTCTCGAGGGGGGGTCGCTCCTGAAGCTTTCTTT. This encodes CASSSRGGVAPEAFF.

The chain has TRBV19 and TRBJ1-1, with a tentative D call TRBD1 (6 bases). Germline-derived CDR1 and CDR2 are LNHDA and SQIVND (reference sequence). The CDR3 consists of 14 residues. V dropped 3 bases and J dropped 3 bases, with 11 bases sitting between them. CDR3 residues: CASSIPGGHTEAFF. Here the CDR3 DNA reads TGTGCCAGTAGTATCCCCGGGGGCCACACTGAAGCTTTCTTT.

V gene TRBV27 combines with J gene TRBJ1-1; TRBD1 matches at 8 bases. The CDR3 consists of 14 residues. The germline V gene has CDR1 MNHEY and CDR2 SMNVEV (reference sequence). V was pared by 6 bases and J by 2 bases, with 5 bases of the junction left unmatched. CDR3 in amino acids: CASRSTGGNTEAFF. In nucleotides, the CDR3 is TGTGCCAGCAGAAGCACAGGGGGAAACACTGAAGCTTTCTTT.

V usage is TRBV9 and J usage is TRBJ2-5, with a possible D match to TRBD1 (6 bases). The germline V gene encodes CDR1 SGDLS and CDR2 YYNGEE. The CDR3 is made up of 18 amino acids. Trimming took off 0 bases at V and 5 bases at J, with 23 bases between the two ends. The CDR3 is CASSVDRRAWERGETQYF. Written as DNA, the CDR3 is TGTGCCAGCAGCGTAGATAGGCGGGCGTGGGAGAGGGGGGAGACCCAGTACTTC. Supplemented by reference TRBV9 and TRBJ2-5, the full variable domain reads DSGVTQTPKHLITATGQRVTLRCSPRSGDLSVYWYQQSLDQGLQFLIQYYNGEERAKGNILERFSAQQFPDLHSELNLSSLELGDSALYFCASSVDRRAWERGETQYFGPGTRLLVL.

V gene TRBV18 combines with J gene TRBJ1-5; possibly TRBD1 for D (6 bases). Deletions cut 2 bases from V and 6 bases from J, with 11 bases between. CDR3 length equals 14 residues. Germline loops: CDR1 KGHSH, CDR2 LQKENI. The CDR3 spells CASSPGGSGQPQHF. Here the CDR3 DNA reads TGTGCCAGCTCACCAGGGGGCTCGGGTCAGCCCCAGCATTTT. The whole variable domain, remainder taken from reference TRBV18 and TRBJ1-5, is NAGVMQNPRHLVRRRGQEARLRCSPMKGHSHVYWYRQLPEEGLKFMVYLQKENIIDESGMPKERFSAEFPKEGPSILRIQQVVRGDSAAYFCASSPGGSGQPQHFGDGTRLSIL.

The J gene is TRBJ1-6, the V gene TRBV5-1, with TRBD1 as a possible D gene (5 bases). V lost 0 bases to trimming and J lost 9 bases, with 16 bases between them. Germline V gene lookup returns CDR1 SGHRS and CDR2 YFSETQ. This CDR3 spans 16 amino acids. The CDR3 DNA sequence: TGCGCCAGCAGCTTGGTCCCAGGGAGGTACGGTTCACCCCTCCACTTT. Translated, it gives CASSLVPGRYGSPLHF.

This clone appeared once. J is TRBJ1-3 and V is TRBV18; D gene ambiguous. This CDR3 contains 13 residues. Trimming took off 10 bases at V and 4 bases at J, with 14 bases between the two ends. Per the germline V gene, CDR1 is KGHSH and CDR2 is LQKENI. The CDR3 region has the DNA TGTGCCACCTCGGATACTCCCGGAAACACCATATATTTT. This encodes CATSDTPGNTIYF. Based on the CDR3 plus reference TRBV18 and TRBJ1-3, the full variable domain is NAGVMQNPRHLVRRRGQEARLRCSPMKGHSHVYWYRQLPEEGLKFMVYLQKENIIDESGMPKERFSAEFPKEGPSILRIQQVVRGDSAAYFCATSDTPGNTIYFGEGSWLTVV.

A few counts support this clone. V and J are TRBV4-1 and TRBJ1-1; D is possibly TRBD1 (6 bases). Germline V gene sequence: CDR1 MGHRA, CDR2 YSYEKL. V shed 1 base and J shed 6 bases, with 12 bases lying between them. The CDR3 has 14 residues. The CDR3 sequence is CASSQGAGAAEAFF. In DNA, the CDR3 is TGCGCCAGCAGCCAAGGTGCGGGGGCGGCTGAAGCTTTCTTT.

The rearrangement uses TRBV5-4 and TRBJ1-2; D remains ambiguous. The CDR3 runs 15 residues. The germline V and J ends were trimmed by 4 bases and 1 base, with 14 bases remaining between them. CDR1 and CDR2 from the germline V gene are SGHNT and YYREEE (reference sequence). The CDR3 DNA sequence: TGTGCCAGCAGCCCTCCCCCCGGAGGTAACTATGGCTACACCTTC. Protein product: CASSPPPGGNYGYTF.

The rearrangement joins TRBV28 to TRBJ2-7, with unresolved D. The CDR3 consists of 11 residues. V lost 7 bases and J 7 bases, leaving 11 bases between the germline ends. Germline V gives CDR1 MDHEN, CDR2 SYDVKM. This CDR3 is CASTKGLEQYF. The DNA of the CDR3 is TGTGCCAGCACCAAGGGTTTGGAGCAGTACTTC.

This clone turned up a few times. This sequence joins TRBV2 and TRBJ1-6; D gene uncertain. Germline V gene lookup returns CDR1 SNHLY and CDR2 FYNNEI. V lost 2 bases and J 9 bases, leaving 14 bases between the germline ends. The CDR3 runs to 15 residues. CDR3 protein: CASSEKVGGSSPLHF. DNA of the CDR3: TGTGCCAGCAGTGAAAAAGTTGGTGGGAGTTCACCCCTCCACTTT.

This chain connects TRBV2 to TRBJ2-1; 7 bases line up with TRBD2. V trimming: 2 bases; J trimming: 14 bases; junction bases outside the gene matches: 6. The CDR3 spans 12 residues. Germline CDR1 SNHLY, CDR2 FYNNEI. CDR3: CASSEMGGRKFF. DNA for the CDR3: TGTGCCAGCAGTGAAATGGGGGGGAGGAAGTTCTTC.

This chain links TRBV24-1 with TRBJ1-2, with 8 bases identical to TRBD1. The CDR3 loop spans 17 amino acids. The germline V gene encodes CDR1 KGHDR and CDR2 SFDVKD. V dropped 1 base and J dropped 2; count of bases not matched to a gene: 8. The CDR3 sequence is CATSDFRTDRGNYGYTF. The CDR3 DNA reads TGTGCCACCAGTGATTTCCGAACCGACAGGGGCAACTATGGCTACACCTTC.

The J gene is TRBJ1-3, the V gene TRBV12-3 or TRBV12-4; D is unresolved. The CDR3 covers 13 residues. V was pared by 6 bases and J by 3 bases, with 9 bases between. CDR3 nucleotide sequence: TGTGCCAGCAGAAGGGAGAGTGGAAACACCATATATTTT. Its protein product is CASRRESGNTIYF.